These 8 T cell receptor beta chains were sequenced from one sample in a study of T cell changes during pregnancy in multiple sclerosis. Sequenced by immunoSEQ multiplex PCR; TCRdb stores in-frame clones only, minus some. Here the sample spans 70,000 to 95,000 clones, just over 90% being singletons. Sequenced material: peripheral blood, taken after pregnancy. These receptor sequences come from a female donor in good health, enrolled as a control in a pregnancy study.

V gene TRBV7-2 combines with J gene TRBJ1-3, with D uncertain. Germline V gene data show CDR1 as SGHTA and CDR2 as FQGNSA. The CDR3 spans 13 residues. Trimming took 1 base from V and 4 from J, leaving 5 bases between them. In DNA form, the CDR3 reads TGTGCCAGCAGCTTAGTCGGGGGAAACACCATATATTTT. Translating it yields CASSLVGGNTIYF. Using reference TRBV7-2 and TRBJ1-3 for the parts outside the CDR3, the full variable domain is GAGVSQSPSNKVTEKGKDVELRCDPISGHTALYWYRQSLGQGLEFLIYFQGNSAPDKSGLPSDRFSAERTGGSVSTLTIQRTQQEDSAVYLCASSLVGGNTIYFGEGSWLTVV.

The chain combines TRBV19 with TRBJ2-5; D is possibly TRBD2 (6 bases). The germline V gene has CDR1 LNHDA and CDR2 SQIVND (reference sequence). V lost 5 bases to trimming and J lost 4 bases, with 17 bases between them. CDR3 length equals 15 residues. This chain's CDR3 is CASSYGFGGIETQYF. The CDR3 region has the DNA TGTGCCAGTAGTTACGGGTTTGGGGGGATAGAGACCCAGTACTTC.

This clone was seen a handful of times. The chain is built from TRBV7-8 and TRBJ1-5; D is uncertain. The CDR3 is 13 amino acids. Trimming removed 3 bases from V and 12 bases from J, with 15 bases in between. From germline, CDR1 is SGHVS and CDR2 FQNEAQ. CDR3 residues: CASSLELTRNQHF. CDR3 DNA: TGTGCCAGCAGCTTGGAGTTGACTCGGAACCAGCATTTT. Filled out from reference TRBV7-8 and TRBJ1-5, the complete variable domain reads GAGVSQSPRYKVAKRGQDVALRCDPISGHVSLFWYQQALGQGPEFLTYFQNEAQLDKSGLPSDRFFAERPEGSVSTLKIQRTQQEDSAVYLCASSLELTRNQHFGDGTRLSIL.

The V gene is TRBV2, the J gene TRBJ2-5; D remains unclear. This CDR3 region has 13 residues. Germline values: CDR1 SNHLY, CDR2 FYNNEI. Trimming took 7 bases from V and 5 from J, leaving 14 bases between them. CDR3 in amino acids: CASISGFGETQYF. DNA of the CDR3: TGTGCCAGCATATCTGGGTTCGGGGAGACCCAGTACTTC. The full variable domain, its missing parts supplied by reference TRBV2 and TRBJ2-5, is EPEVTQTPSHQVTQMGQEVILRCVPISNHLYFYWYRQILGQKVEFLVSFYNNEISEKSEIFDDQFSVERPDGSNFTLKIRSTKLEDSAMYFCASISGFGETQYFGPGTRLLVL.

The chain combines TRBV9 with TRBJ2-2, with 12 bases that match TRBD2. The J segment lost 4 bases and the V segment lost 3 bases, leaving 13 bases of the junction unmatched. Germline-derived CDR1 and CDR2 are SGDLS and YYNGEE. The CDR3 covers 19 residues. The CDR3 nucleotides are TGTGCCAGCAGCGCCCCCCAACTAGCGGGAGGATCGAGCACCGGGGAGCTGTTTTTT. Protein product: CASSAPQLAGGSSTGELFF.

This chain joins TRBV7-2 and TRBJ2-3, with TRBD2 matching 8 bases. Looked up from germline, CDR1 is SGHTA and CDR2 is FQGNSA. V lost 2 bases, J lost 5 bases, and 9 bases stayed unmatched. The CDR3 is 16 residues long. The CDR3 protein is CASSLLGSGNGDTQYF. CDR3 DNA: TGTGCCAGCAGCTTACTGGGTAGCGGGAACGGAGATACGCAGTATTTT.

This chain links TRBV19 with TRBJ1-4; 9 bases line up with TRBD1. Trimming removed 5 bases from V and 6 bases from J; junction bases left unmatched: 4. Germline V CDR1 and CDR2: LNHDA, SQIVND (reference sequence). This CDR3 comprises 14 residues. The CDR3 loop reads CASSPTGGHEKLFF. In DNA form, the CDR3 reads TGTGCCAGTAGTCCTACAGGGGGCCATGAAAAACTGTTTTTT. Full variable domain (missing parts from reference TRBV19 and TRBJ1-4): DGGITQSPKYLFRKEGQNVTLSCEQNLNHDAMYWYRQDPGQGLRLIYYSQIVNDFQKGDIAEGYSVSREKKESFPLTVTSAQKNPTAFYLCASSPTGGHEKLFFGSGTQLSVL.

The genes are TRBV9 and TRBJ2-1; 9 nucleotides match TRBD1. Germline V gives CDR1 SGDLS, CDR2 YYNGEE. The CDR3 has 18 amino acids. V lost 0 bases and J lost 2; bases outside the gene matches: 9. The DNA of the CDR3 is TGTGCCAGCAGCGTAGACCCGGGACAGGGCAAAACCTACAATGAGCAGTTCTTC. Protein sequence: CASSVDPGQGKTYNEQFF. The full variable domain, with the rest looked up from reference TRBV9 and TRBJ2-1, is DSGVTQTPKHLITATGQRVTLRCSPRSGDLSVYWYQQSLDQGLQFLIQYYNGEERAKGNILERFSAQQFPDLHSELNLSSLELGDSALYFCASSVDPGQGKTYNEQFFGPGTRLTVL.